The present entry profiles one TCR beta chain with its context. What it binds is not known. Germline CDR1 and CDR2: SGHDT and YYEEEE. This CDR3 comprises 12 residues. Trimming shortened V by 7 bases and J by 6 bases, and 13 bases separated the two germline ends. The data were taken from a study of identifying expanded T cells in peripheral blood. Study observations and caveats: About 1.2 clones differed between technical replicates, versus around 16 and 19 over time. Roughly two-week clone count variance significantly increased as total template count grew.

Method: immunoSEQ multiplex PCR; TCRdb's copy keeps in-frame clones and lacks some. The sample lists approximately 100,000 clones; around 88% were seen once. The chain uses TRBV5-6 and TRBJ1-1; perhaps TRBD1 as D (5 bases). What was sequenced was blood. The sequence was obtained from a person aged 18 to 75 in good health. CDR3 sequence (DNA): TGTGCCAGCGGGGGTTTTGGCGCTGAAGCTTTCTTT. Encoded protein: CASGGFGAEAFF.